This T cell receptor beta chain was found in a study of T cells after posttransplantation cyclophosphamide. The ends were cut back, 0 bases at V and 3 bases at J, with 6 bases in the middle. From germline, CDR1 is SGHDT and CDR2 YYEEEE. This CDR3 is 13 amino acids long. Assay used: immunoSEQ multiplex PCR; TCRdb lists only in-frame clones, some missing. The sample presents some 46,000 clones, none singletons. The sequenced material came from PBMCs. The TCR was taken from a man aged 35 to 55 in good health, CMV-negative, and a related stem cell transplant donor. The rearrangement uses TRBV5-6 and TRBJ2-5; a possible D gene is TRBD2 (5 bases). CDR3 DNA: TGTGCCAGCAGCTTGGCGGAGGAAGAGACCCAGTACTTC. It encodes CASSLAEEETQYF.